This T cell receptor beta chain comes out of a study of monozygotic twins with inflammatory bowel disease. The CDR3 totals 20 residues. The authors made each sample's cDNA in eight separate reactions. TCRdb reprocessed the 5' RACE reads and keeps a single row for each CDR3 protein, giving no DNA. This listing includes 330,000 or so distinct CDR3 sequences. Whole-study findings and limits: Healthy co-twins showed greater TCRbeta diversity (inverse Simpson) than IBD patients. For IBD, no single strong associated signal or clonotype was supported.

In regard to this clonotype: Its antigen is unidentified.

V gene TRBV21-1 combines with J gene TRBJ2-3. TRBV21-1 is annotated as a pseudogene. Source material: blood. This sequence was found in a human donor with ulcerative colitis or Crohn's disease, or a healthy co-twin of an affected twin (not recorded which). The CDR3 sequence: CASCNHRPLYHFASTDTQYF.